A selection of T cell receptor beta chains follows, all from one sample in a study of immune characteristics of hereditary and idiopathic chronic pancreatitis. This table comes from immunoSEQ multiplex PCR, and its TCRdb copy is limited to in-frame clones, with some not included. The sample gives some 15,000 clones, around 67% of which show up once; about 14% is in the top ten. The sequenced sample was pancreas tissue with hereditary chronic pancreatitis. Source of these receptors: a human donor with chronic pancreatitis. The CDR3 runs from the conserved cysteine through the conserved F or W. The D gene is left open where the match is weak. Part of the rows lack a size; the others show once, few, many or a class for expanded clones.

few	NA	TRBJ2-1	TRBV14	CASSQGQGNLYNEQFF	TGTGCCAGCAGCCAAGGGCAGGGGAACCTCTACAATGAGCAGTTCTTC
NA	TRBD1	TRBJ1-4	TRBV30	CAWAGTAATNEKLFF	TGTGCCTGGGCCGGGACAGCTGCAACTAATGAAAAACTGTTTTTT
NA	NA	TRBJ2-1	TRBV12-3/TRBV12-4	CASSLSRGNEQFF	TGTGCCAGCAGTTTAAGTCGAGGCAATGAGCAGTTCTTC
NA	TRBD1	TRBJ1-2	TRBV28	CASSDTGGSGYGYTF	TGTGCCAGCAGTGATACAGGGGGCTCGGGCTATGGCTACACCTTC
few	NA	TRBJ2-7	TRBV27	CASSSGSIGGNEQYF	TGTGCCAGCAGTTCGGGAAGTATTGGAGGGAACGAGCAGTACTTC
NA	NA	TRBJ2-3	TRBV9	CASSSNSPDTQYF	TGTGCCAGCAGCTCGAATTCCCCAGATACGCAGTATTTT
NA	TRBD2	TRBJ2-7	TRBV6-2/TRBV6-3	CASSSRLAGSHEQYF	TGTGCCAGCAGCTCCCGACTAGCGGGATCCCACGAGCAGTACTTC
NA	TRBD1	TRBJ1-2	TRBV3-1/TRBV3-2	CASSQRTGVGGYTF	TGTGCCAGCAGCCAAAGGACAGGGGTAGGGGGCTACACCTTC
NA	TRBD2	TRBJ2-3	TRBV28	CASSLASGFTDTQYF	TGTGCCAGCAGTTTAGCTAGCGGGTTCACAGATACGCAGTATTTT
NA	NA	TRBJ2-2	TRBV3-1/TRBV3-2	CASSTSEGTGELFF	TGTGCCAGCAGCACTAGTGAAGGCACCGGGGAGCTGTTTTTT
NA	NA	TRBJ2-3	TRBV28	CASSWTLGQYF	TGTGCCAGCAGTTGGACTCTGGGGCAGTATTTT
NA	NA	TRBJ2-7	TRBV5-1	CASSPDGTTSYEQYF	TGCGCCAGCAGCCCGGACGGGACAACCTCCTACGAGCAGTACTTC
NA	NA	TRBJ1-1	TRBV15	CATSRDRYEAFF	TGTGCCACCAGCAGAGATCGGTATGAAGCTTTCTTT
few	NA	TRBJ2-7	TRBV2	CASSAGDDRFYEQYF	TGTGCCAGCAGCGCCGGGGACGATAGGTTCTACGAGCAGTACTTC
NA	NA	TRBJ2-3	TRBV2	CASSEWPSTDTQYF	TGTGCCAGCAGTGAATGGCCGAGCACAGATACGCAGTATTTT
few	NA	TRBJ1-2	TRBV14	CASSPLISGLSFYGYTF	TGTGCCAGCAGTCCCTTGATTTCGGGCCTAAGTTTCTATGGCTACACCTTC
NA	NA	TRBJ2-5	TRBV5-8	CASSLGARTLSRETQYF	TGTGCCAGCAGCTTGGGGGCTAGGACTCTAAGCAGGGAGACCCAGTACTTC
NA	NA	TRBJ1-3	TRBV5-6	CASSRAGAGNTIYF	TGTGCCAGCAGCCGGGCGGGGGCCGGAAACACCATATATTTT
NA	TRBD2	TRBJ2-7	TRBV10-3	CATLPGTSRYEQYF	TGTGCCACCCTCCCCGGGACTAGTCGATACGAGCAGTACTTC
NA	TRBD2	TRBJ2-5	TRBV5-1	CASSLGFATSGRQETQYF	TGCGCCAGCAGCTTGGGTTTCGCGACTAGCGGGAGACAAGAGACCCAGTACTTC
NA	NA	TRBJ2-1	TRBV9	CASSALNEGEQFF	TGTGCCAGCAGCGCCCTCAATGAGGGTGAGCAGTTCTTC
NA	TRBD1	TRBJ2-1	TRBV7-8	CASSLYQGAFNEQFF	TGTGCCAGCAGCTTGTATCAGGGGGCTTTCAATGAGCAGTTCTTC
few	NA	TRBJ1-6	TRBV4-2	CASSQDGLNNSPLHF	TGTGCCAGCAGCCAAGACGGCCTCAATAATTCACCCCTCCACTTT